These 23 T cell receptor beta chains came from one sample sequenced in a study of T-cell reconstitution after alpha-beta-depleted transplantation in children. Unique molecular identifiers were used in preparing the TCRbeta library. MiXCR, applied by TCRdb to the PCR reads, yields one record per CDR3 protein. The data contain 400,000 to 550,000 distinct CDR3 sequences, under 12% of them singletons. The sequenced sample was PBMCs, obtained before TCRalphabeta/CD19-depleted stem cell transplant. These receptors were obtained from a child under 10 years old with inherited bone marrow failure, due to receive a stem cell transplant.

As regards this clonotype: Since a much larger clone is just one base distant, this may be a read error. V is TRBV20-1 and J is TRBJ2-7; D is perhaps TRBD1 or TRBD2 (6 bases each). CDR1 is DFQATT, CDR2 SNEGSKA, per germline (reference sequence). This CDR3 has 15 amino acids. Trimming took 0 bases from V and 5 from J, leaving 17 bases between them. DNA of the CDR3: TGCAGTGCTAGAGACAGGGGCGGAGGGGACAACGAGCAGTACTTC. Protein product: CSARDRGGGDNEQYF.

On this clonotype itself: This could be a read error, since a much larger clone is one nucleotide away. This chain connects TRBV20-1 to TRBJ2-6; D could derive from TRBD1 or TRBD2 (5 bases each). Germline V gene lookup returns CDR1 DFQATT and CDR2 SNEGSKA (reference sequence). The V gene lost 5 bases and the J gene lost 6 bases, with 17 bases spanning the gap. This CDR3 has 15 amino acids. The CDR3 here is CSADYWGPEANVLTF. The CDR3 DNA reads TGCAGTGCTGACTACTGGGGACCTGAGGCCAACGTCCTGACTTTC.

There are a few counts of this clonotype. V gene TRBV4-3 combines with J gene TRBJ2-6; no reliable D call. CDR1 is LGHNA and CDR2 is YSLEER in the germline V gene. V lost 0 bases, J lost 0 bases, and 6 bases lay in between. CDR3 length: 16 residues. CDR3 sequence reads: CASSQESFSGANVLTF. As DNA, the CDR3 is TGCGCCAGCAGCCAAGAATCCTTCTCTGGGGCCAACGTCCTGACTTTC.

This clonotype was observed at least ten times. The V call is TRBV4-3, the J call TRBJ2-7, with 7 nucleotides matching TRBD2. The CDR3 contains 15 residues. J was trimmed by 7 bases and V by 1 base; bases with no gene match: 10. Germline-derived CDR1 and CDR2 are LGHNA and YSLEER. DNA of the CDR3: TGCGCCAGCAGCCAAGGTGTCGGGTGGGGGGGGGAGCAGTACTTC. Amino acids: CASSQGVGWGGEQYF.

At least ten counts were recorded for this clonotype. The chain recombines TRBV29-1 with TRBJ2-1; unclear D gene. The germline CDR1 and CDR2 sequences are SQVTM and ANQGSEA. The ends were cut back, 3 bases at V and 10 bases at J, with 10 bases in the middle. The CDR3 covers 11 residues. The CDR3 reads CSVEMGKEQFF. CDR3 nucleotides: TGCAGCGTTGAGATGGGGAAAGAGCAGTTCTTC.

This chain uses TRBV24-1 with TRBJ2-5; a weak D match, TRBD1 (5 bases). The CDR3 length is 15 residues. CDR1 and CDR2 (germline): KGHDR, SFDVKD. Deletions cut 3 bases from V and 3 bases from J, with 13 bases between. The chain's CDR3 is CATSDPTGPKETQYF. CDR3 in DNA: TGTGCCACCAGTGATCCCACAGGTCCGAAAGAGACCCAGTACTTC.

In this sample, this clonotype turned up many times. The V and J genes are TRBV29-1 and TRBJ2-3, with D unclear. The CDR3 runs 15 residues. Germline assignment: CDR1 SQVTM and CDR2 ANQGSEA. V was cut by 3 bases and J by 0 bases, with 13 bases left in between. This CDR3 reads CSVEILGTSTDTQYF. The CDR3 DNA follows: TGCAGCGTTGAGATCCTGGGAACTAGCACAGATACGCAGTATTTT.

In this sample, this clonotype turned up many times. This chain joins TRBV29-1 and TRBJ1-1, with D unresolved. V was shortened by 7 bases and J by 1 base, with 10 bases between the two germline ends. The CDR3 totals 12 residues. Germline V gives CDR1 SQVTM, CDR2 ANQGSEA. The CDR3 DNA reads as TGCAGCGCCGAGCGGACGAACACTGAAGCTTTCTTT. It specifies CSAERTNTEAFF.

This clonotype was counted at least ten times. The V gene is TRBV11-2, the J gene TRBJ2-1; D is perhaps TRBD2 (7 bases). The CDR3 sequence is 15 residues long. V lost 3 bases and J lost 4, with 13 bases in between. Looked up from germline, CDR1 is SGHAT and CDR2 is FQNNGV. CDR3 residues: CASSFPGGNYNEQFF. CDR3 coding DNA: TGTGCCAGCAGCTTTCCGGGGGGCAATTACAATGAGCAGTTCTTC.

The chain carries TRBV2 and TRBJ2-3, with D perhaps TRBD2 (5 bases). The germline V and J ends were trimmed by 7 bases and 7 bases, with 24 bases remaining between them. Per the germline V gene, CDR1 is SNHLY and CDR2 is FYNNEI. This CDR3 region has 16 residues. For the CDR3, the DNA is TGTGCCAGCATGTACGGGGATGACCTAAACCCTAATACGCAGTATTTT. It codes for CASMYGDDLNPNTQYF.

This chain connects TRBV7-2 to TRBJ2-4, with D unclear. This CDR3 has 16 amino acids. Trimming stripped 5 bases from V and 1 base from J, with 15 bases between. Germline V gene data show CDR1 as SGHTA and CDR2 as FQGNSA. CDR3 residues: CASSPGRARAKNIQYF. CDR3 sequence (DNA): TGTGCCAGCAGCCCCGGGCGCGCGCGGGCCAAAAACATTCAGTACTTC.

There are many counts of this clonotype. The rearrangement uses TRBV7-8 and TRBJ2-5; 8 nucleotides match TRBD1. Germline loops: CDR1 SGHVS, CDR2 FQNEAQ. The junction had 8 bases not matched to a gene; V was cut back by 4 bases and J by 1 base. The CDR3 runs to 16 residues. The CDR3 is CASSSLRGPRQETQYF. Written as DNA, the CDR3 is TGTGCCAGCAGCTCCCTCAGGGGGCCCCGCCAAGAGACCCAGTACTTC.

This clonotype showed up many times. The chain combines TRBV28 with TRBJ2-3, with 11 bases lining up with TRBD2. Trimming at V came to 5 bases and at J to 4 bases, leaving 14 bases not matched to a gene. The CDR3 has 18 residues. From germline, CDR1 is MDHEN and CDR2 SYDVKM. The CDR3 DNA is TGTGCCAGCAGTGGTAGTTTACTAGCGGGAGTGTACGCAGATACGCAGTATTTT. It encodes CASSGSLLAGVYADTQYF.

The CDR3 spells CAWSPGTSEMNAYNEQFF. In DNA, the CDR3 is TGTGCCTGGAGCCCGGGGACTAGCGAAATGAATGCCTACAATGAGCAGTTCTTC. The chain couples TRBV30 to TRBJ2-1; 10 bases match TRBD2. The length of the CDR3 is 18 residues. Germline V gives CDR1 GTSNPN, CDR2 SVGIG (reference sequence). With V trimmed by 3 bases and J by 2 bases, 13 bases remained unmatched.

As to this clonotype: Given a much more abundant clone one base away, this may be a read error. This chain connects TRBV11-2 to TRBJ2-1; no reliable D call. The CDR3 is 15 amino acids. The germline V gene has CDR1 SGHAT and CDR2 FQNNGV. The CDR3 reads CASTFRTPSYNGQFF. The CDR3 coding sequence is TGTGCCAGCACCTTCCGAACCCCCTCCTACAATGGGCAGTTCTTC. Full variable domain (missing parts from reference TRBV11-2 and TRBJ2-1): EAGVAQSPRYKIIEKRQSVAFWCNPISGHATLYWYQQILGQGPKLLIQFQNNGVVDDSQLPKDRFSAERLKGVDSTLKIQPAKLEDSAVYLCASTFRTPSYNGQFFGPGTRLTVL.

This clonotype was recorded at least ten times. The chain is built from TRBV27 and TRBJ1-2, with 9 bases that match TRBD1. Germline V lookup: CDR1 MNHEY, CDR2 SMNVEV (reference sequence). This CDR3 spans 13 amino acids. The J segment lost 8 bases and the V segment lost 5 bases, leaving 6 bases of the junction unmatched. The CDR3 is CASSQGQGGGYTF. CDR3 coding DNA: TGTGCCAGCAGTCAGGGACAGGGAGGCGGCTACACCTTC.

This clonotype was seen repeatedly, ten times or more. This chain joins TRBV10-1 and TRBJ2-3; a weak D match, TRBD2 (6 bases). In germline, CDR1 is WNHNN, CDR2 SYGVQD (reference sequence). Deletions cut 4 bases from V and 1 base from J, with 12 bases between. The CDR3 is 15 residues long. The CDR3 DNA follows: TGCGCCAGCAGTGCGGCGGGGATCCGCACAGATACGCAGTATTTT. Translating gives CASSAAGIRTDTQYF.

This clonotype showed up many times. V is TRBV5-1 and J is TRBJ2-1; 9 positions agree with TRBD2. Germline V lookup: CDR1 SGHRS, CDR2 YFSETQ. The junction had 11 bases not matched to a gene; V was cut back by 5 bases and J by 5 bases. This CDR3 is 16 amino acids long. The CDR3 sequence: CASRLSSGRGHNEQFF. As DNA, the CDR3 is TGCGCCAGCAGGCTAAGTAGCGGGAGAGGGCACAATGAGCAGTTCTTC.

This clonotype was picked up a small number of times. V is TRBV7-9 and J is TRBJ2-1, with 10 bases lining up with TRBD2. V lost 4 bases to trimming and J lost 10 bases; unmatched junction nucleotides: 16. CDR3 length equals 17 residues. The germline V gene encodes CDR1 SEHNR and CDR2 FQNEAQ (reference sequence). CDR3 coding DNA: TGTGCCAGCAGCTCCCGCTTACCACTAGCGGGGTCGAGGGAGCAGTTCTTC. It specifies CASSSRLPLAGSREQFF.

As regards this clonotype: A read error may be the cause here, since a much bigger clone is one base away. The chain has TRBV6-1 and TRBJ2-3; TRBD2 matches 7 bases. CDR1 MNHNS and CDR2 SASEGT come from the germline V gene. This CDR3 has 15 residues. For the CDR3, the DNA is TGTGCCAGCAGCCGCCGGGCGGGAGTTACAGATACGCGGTATTTT. As protein: CASSRRAGVTDTRYF.

Ten or more counts support this clonotype. V gene TRBV7-9 combines with J gene TRBJ2-1, with a possible D match to TRBD2 (6 bases). Germline V CDR1 and CDR2: SEHNR, FQNEAQ (reference sequence). This CDR3 comprises 15 residues. V gave up 3 bases and J gave up 7 bases, with 16 bases separating them. The CDR3 loop is CASSFAGRVGNEQFF. CDR3 nucleotide sequence: TGTGCCAGCAGCTTTGCCGGGAGAGTAGGGAATGAGCAGTTCTTC. Full variable domain (missing parts from reference TRBV7-9 and TRBJ2-1): DTGVSQNPRHKITKRGQNVTFRCDPISEHNRLYWYRQTLGQGPEFLTYFQNEAQLEKSRLLSDRFSAERPKGSFSTLEIQRTEQGDSAMYLCASSFAGRVGNEQFFGPGTRLTVL.

This clonotype was seen many times. The chain is built from TRBV9 and TRBJ1-2; unclear D gene. Deletions cut 0 bases from V and 0 bases from J, with 6 bases between. CDR1 and CDR2 from the germline V gene are SGDLS and YYNGEE. This CDR3 is 14 amino acids long. CDR3 sequence reads: CASSVAGANYGYTF. CDR3 coding DNA: TGTGCCAGCAGCGTAGCTGGGGCTAACTATGGCTACACCTTC.

Ten or more counts support this clonotype. This chain uses TRBV29-1 with TRBJ2-7; 8 bases are shared with TRBD2. The CDR3 contains 16 residues. In germline, CDR1 is SQVTM, CDR2 ANQGSEA. The V gene end was trimmed by 3 bases and the J gene end by 0 bases; junction bases not matched to a gene: 10. This CDR3 is CSVESVAGPSSYEQYF. The CDR3 DNA follows: TGCAGCGTTGAGTCGGTAGCGGGACCCAGCTCCTACGAGCAGTACTTC.